Listed below are T cell receptor beta chains from one sample, sequenced in a study of blood T cell repertoires in COVID-19. The table came from immunoSEQ multiplex PCR; TCRdb's copy has only in-frame clones and leaves some out. The repertoire includes 200,000 or so clones, under 90% of them detected once, and about 10% sits in the top ten. The sequenced material came from peripheral blood. Receptor source: a woman older than 75 with COVID-19, enrolled during active disease. The CDR3 runs from the conserved cysteine through the conserved F or W. Fields, in order: clone size, D gene, V gene, J gene, CDR3 DNA, CDR3 protein. The D gene is left open where the match is weak. The listing skips clone size in some rows; elsewhere it reads once, few, many or a size class.

.,.,TRBV28,TRBJ1-1,TGTGCCAGCACTACCTTACAGGAGAAGGCTTTCTTT,CASTTLQEKAFF
.,.,TRBV5-8,TRBJ1-5,TGTGCCAGCAGCTTGGAGGGGAGGGTCAATCAGCCCCAGCATTTT,CASSLEGRVNQPQHF
.,TRBD1,TRBV28,TRBJ2-3,TGTGCCAGCAGTCCCCTCGGGACAGCTAGCACAGATACGCAGTATTTT,CASSPLGTASTDTQYF
.,TRBD1,TRBV24-1,TRBJ2-3,TGTGCCACCAGTGAAGCAGGGACAGGAGGAACGGATACGCAGTATTTT,CATSEAGTGGTDTQYF
.,.,TRBV30,TRBJ1-2,TGTGCCTGGAGTCCCGGGAACTATGGCTACACCTTC,CAWSPGNYGYTF
.,.,TRBV21-1,TRBJ2-7,TGTGCCAGCAGCACACGGACAGGGTTCCACGAGCAGTACTTC,CASSTRTGFHEQYF
.,.,TRBV19,TRBJ1-2,TGTGCCAGTAGCCCCAAAGGGCACCAGGGGTTTGGCTACACCTTC,CASSPKGHQGFGYTF
.,.,TRBV18,TRBJ2-6,TGTGCCAGCTCCCTTAGGGAGGTATCTGGGGCCAACGTCCTGACTTTC,CASSLREVSGANVLTF
.,.,TRBV9,TRBJ1-3,TGTGCCAGCAGCGTAGTGGGAGACACCATATATTTT,CASSVVGDTIYF
once,TRBD1,TRBV7-2,TRBJ1-2,TGTGCCAGCAGCCCATTAGGGACAGGCTATTCGAATGGCTACACCTTC,CASSPLGTGYSNGYTF
.,TRBD1,TRBV2,TRBJ1-4,TGTGCCACTTTTAGCTGGGGACAGCAGAATGAAAAACTGTTTTTT,CATFSWGQQNEKLFF
.,TRBD1,TRBV5-1,TRBJ1-1,TGCGCCAGCAGCCGGGACAGGGCTCGGGGGACTGAAGCTTTCTTT,CASSRDRARGTEAFF
.,.,TRBV18,TRBJ2-3,TGTGCCAGCTCACCCAGGACAGCTAGCACAGATACGCAGTATTTT,CASSPRTASTDTQYF
few,.,TRBV19,TRBJ2-5,TGTGCCAGTAGTATACGTCCGGGAGTAAGCCAAGAGACCCAGTACTTC,CASSIRPGVSQETQYF
once,.,TRBV7-2,TRBJ2-1,TGTGCCAGCAGCCCCGAGGTAGGCAACAATGAGCAGTTCTTC,CASSPEVGNNEQFF
once,.,TRBV28,TRBJ1-3,TGTGCCAGCAAGGACAGTTTCTCTGGAAACACCATATATTTT,CASKDSFSGNTIYF
once,TRBD1,TRBV11-2,TRBJ2-2,TGTGCCAGCAGCTTAGGATCCGGGACAGGGATTCCCGGGGAGCTGTTTTTT,CASSLGSGTGIPGELFF
.,TRBD1,TRBV19,TRBJ2-2,TGTGCCAGTAGGACGGGACAGTATACCGGGGAGCTGTTTTTT,CASRTGQYTGELFF
.,TRBD1,TRBV5-5,TRBJ1-2,TGTGCCAGCAGCTTGGAGGGGGCGCGTCGTGGCTACACCTTC,CASSLEGARRGYTF
.,TRBD2,TRBV11-3,TRBJ2-1,TGTGCCAGTTCAACTAGCGGGGGGGCAAATGAGCAGTTCTTC,CASSTSGGANEQFF
.,TRBD1,TRBV19,TRBJ1-5,TGTGCCACCCAACGGACAGGGAGCAATCAGCCCCAGCATTTT,CATQRTGSNQPQHF
.,.,TRBV5-5,TRBJ2-5,TGTGCCAGCAGCTTGGAGGCGGGGCGGGAGACCCAGTACTTC,CASSLEAGRETQYF
.,TRBD1,TRBV15,TRBJ1-6,TGTGCCACCAGATTGGCAGGGGGCTTAGGTTCACCCCTCCACTTT,CATRLAGGLGSPLHF
.,TRBD2,TRBV7-2,TRBJ2-7,TGTGCCAGCAGCTTAGTGCCTAGCGGGTACTCCTACGAGCAGTACTTC,CASSLVPSGYSYEQYF
.,TRBD2,TRBV3-1/TRBV3-2,TRBJ2-4,TGTGCCAGCAGCCGTACTACTAGCGGGGGGACCAAAAACATTCAGTACTTC,CASSRTTSGGTKNIQYF
.,TRBD2,TRBV18,TRBJ2-7,TGTGCCAGCTCACCTCCGGGACTAGCGGGGACCGAGCAGTACTTC,CASSPPGLAGTEQYF
once,.,TRBV12-5,TRBJ1-1,TGTGCTAGTGGCTCCAATCCGGGGGGGAACACTGAAGCTTTCTTT,CASGSNPGGNTEAFF
few,.,TRBV3-1/TRBV3-2,TRBJ1-1,TGTGCCAGCAGCCCTCCGGACAGGAACACTGAAGCTTTCTTT,CASSPPDRNTEAFF
once,.,TRBV6-6,TRBJ1-1,TGTGCCAGCAGTCCCCTCGGAGGTCCGGGGAATGTTGGAGAAGCTTTCTTT,CASSPLGGPGNVGEAFF
.,TRBD1,TRBV4-1,TRBJ1-1,TGCGCCAGCAGCCAAATGACAGGGTCGAACACTGAAGCTTTCTTT,CASSQMTGSNTEAFF
.,TRBD2,TRBV11-2,TRBJ2-1,TGTGCCAGCAGCTCCCTAGCGGGGGGCTTGTACAATGAGCAGTTCTTC,CASSSLAGGLYNEQFF